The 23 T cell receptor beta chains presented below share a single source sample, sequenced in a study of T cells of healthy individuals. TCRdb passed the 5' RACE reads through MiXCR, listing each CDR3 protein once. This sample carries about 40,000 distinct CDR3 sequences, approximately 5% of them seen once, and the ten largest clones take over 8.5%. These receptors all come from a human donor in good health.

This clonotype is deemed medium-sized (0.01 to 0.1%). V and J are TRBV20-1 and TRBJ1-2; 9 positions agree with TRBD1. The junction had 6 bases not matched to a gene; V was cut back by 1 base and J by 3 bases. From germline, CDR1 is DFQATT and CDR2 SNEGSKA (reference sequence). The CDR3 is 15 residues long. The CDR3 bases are TGCAGTGCTAGAGTTCGGGACAGGGTCGACTATGGCTACACCTTC. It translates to CSARVRDRVDYGYTF.

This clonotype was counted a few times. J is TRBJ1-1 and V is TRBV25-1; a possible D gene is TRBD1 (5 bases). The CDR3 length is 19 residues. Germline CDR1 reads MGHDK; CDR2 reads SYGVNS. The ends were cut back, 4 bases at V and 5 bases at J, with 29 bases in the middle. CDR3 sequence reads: CASSGPSEGQSGGITEAFF. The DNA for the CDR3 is TGTGCCAGCAGTGGACCCTCCGAAGGCCAAAGTGGGGGTATAACTGAAGCTTTCTTT. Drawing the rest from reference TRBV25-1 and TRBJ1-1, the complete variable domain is EADIYQTPRYLVIGTGKKITLECSQTMGHDKMYWYQQDPGMELHLIHYSYGVNSTEKGDLSSESTVSRIRTEHFPLTLESARPSHTSQYLCASSGPSEGQSGGITEAFFGQGTRLTVV.

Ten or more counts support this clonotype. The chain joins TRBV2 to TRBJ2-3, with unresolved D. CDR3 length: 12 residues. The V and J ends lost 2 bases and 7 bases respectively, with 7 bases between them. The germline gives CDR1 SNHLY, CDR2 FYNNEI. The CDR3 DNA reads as TGTGCCAGCAGTGAATCTGGTTATACGCAGTATTTT. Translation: CASSESGYTQYF.

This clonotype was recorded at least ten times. The CDR3 spells CASSPLAGEGTDTQYF. CDR3 nucleotide sequence: TGTGCCAGCAGCCCCCTAGCGGGGGAGGGCACAGATACGCAGTATTTT. The gene calls are TRBV6-5 and TRBJ2-3; 10 bases are shared with TRBD2. V dropped 6 bases and J dropped 1; count of bases not matched to a gene: 7. Germline V gives CDR1 MNHEY, CDR2 SVGAGI. The CDR3 consists of 16 residues.

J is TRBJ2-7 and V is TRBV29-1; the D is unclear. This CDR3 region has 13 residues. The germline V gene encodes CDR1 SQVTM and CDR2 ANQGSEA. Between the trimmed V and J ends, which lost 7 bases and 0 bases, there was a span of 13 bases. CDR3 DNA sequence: TGCAGCGGCCTTGACACGAACTCCTACGAGCAGTACTTC. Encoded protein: CSGLDTNSYEQYF.

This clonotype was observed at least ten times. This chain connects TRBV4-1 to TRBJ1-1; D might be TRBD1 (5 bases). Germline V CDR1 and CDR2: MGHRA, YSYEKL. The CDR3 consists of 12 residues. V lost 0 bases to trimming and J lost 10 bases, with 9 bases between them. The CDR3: CASSQDSGVAFF. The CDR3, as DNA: TGCGCCAGCAGCCAAGATTCGGGGGTAGCTTTCTTT.

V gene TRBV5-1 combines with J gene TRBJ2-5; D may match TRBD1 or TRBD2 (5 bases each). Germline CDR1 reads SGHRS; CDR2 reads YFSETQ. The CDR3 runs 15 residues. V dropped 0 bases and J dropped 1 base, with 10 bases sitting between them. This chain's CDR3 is CASSLEGRIQETQYF. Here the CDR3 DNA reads TGCGCCAGCAGCTTGGAGGGACGGATCCAAGAGACCCAGTACTTC. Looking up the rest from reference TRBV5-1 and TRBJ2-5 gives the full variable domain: KAGVTQTPRYLIKTRGQQVTLSCSPISGHRSVSWYQQTPGQGLQFLFEYFSETQRNKGNFPGRFSGRQFSNSRSEMNVSTLELGDSALYLCASSLEGRIQETQYFGPGTRLLVL.

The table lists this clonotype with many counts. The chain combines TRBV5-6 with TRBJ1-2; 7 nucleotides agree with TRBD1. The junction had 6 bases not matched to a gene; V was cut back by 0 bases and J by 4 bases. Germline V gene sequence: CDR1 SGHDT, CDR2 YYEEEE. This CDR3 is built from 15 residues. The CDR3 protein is CASSLAGTVSYGYTF. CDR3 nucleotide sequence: TGTGCCAGCAGCTTGGCGGGGACAGTGTCCTATGGCTACACCTTC.

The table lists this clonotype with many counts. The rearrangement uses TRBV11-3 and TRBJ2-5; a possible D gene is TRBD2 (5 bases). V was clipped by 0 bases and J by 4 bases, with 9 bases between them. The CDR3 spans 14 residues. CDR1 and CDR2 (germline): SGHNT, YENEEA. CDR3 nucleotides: TGTGCCAGCAGCTTAGACCCTAGCTCAGAGACCCAGTACTTC. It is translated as CASSLDPSSETQYF.

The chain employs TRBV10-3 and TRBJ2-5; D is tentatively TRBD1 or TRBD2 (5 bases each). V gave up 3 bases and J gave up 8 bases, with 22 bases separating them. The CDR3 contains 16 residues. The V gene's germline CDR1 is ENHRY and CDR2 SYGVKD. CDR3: CAISEGLGAVGVTQYF. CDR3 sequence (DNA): TGTGCCATCAGTGAAGGGCTTGGAGCGGTGGGGGTCACCCAGTACTTC.

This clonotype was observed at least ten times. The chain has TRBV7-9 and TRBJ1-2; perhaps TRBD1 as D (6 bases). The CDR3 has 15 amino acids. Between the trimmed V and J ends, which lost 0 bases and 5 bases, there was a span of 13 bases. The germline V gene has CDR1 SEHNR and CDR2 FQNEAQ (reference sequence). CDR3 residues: CASSLAGQKEYGYTF. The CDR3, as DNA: TGTGCCAGCAGCTTAGCTGGACAGAAAGAGTATGGCTACACCTTC.

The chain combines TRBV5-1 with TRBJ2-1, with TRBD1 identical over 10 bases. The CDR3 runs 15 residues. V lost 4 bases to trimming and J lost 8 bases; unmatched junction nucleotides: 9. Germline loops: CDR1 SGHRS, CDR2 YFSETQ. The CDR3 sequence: CASSRGTGEADEQFF. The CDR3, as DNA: TGCGCCAGCAGCCGTGGGACAGGGGAAGCGGATGAGCAGTTCTTC.

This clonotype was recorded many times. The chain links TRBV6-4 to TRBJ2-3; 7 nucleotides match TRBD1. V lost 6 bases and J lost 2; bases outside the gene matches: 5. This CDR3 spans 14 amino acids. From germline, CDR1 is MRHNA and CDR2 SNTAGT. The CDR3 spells CASSNDRDTDTQYF. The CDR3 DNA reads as TGTGCCAGCAGCAACGACAGGGACACAGATACGCAGTATTTT.

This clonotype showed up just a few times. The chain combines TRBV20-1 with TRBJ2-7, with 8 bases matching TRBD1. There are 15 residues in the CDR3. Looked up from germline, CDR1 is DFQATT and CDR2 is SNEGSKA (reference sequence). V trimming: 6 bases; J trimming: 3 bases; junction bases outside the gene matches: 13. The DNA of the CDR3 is TGCAGTGCGCCAGGGGGCTGGGTCAGGGGCTACGAGCAGTACTTC. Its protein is CSAPGGWVRGYEQYF.

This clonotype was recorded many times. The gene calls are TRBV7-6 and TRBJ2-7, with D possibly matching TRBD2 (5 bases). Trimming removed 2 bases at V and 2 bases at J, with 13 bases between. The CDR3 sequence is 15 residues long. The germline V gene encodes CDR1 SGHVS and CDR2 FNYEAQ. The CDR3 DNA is TGTGCCAGCAGCTTAAGGGTAGCGTCAACCTACGAGCAGTACTTC. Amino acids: CASSLRVASTYEQYF. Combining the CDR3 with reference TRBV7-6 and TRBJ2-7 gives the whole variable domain GAGVSQSPRYKVTKRGQDVALRCDPISGHVSLYWYRQALGQGPEFLTYFNYEAQQDKSGLPNDRFSAERPEGSISTLTIQRTEQRDSAMYRCASSLRVASTYEQYFGPGTRLTVT.

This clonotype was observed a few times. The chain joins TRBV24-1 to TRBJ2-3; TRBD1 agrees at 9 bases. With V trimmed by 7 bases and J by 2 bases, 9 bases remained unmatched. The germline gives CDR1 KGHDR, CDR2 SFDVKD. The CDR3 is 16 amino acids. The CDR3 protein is CATSETGTGTTDTQYF. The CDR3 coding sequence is TGTGCCACCAGCGAAACCGGGACAGGGACCACAGATACGCAGTATTTT.

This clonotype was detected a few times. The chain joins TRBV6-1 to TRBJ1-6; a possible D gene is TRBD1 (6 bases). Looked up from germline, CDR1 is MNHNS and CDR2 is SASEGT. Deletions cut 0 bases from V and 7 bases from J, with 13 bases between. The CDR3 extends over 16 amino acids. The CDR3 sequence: CASSEADGTNNSPLHF. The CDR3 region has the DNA TGTGCCAGCAGTGAAGCGGATGGGACAAACAATTCACCCCTCCACTTT.

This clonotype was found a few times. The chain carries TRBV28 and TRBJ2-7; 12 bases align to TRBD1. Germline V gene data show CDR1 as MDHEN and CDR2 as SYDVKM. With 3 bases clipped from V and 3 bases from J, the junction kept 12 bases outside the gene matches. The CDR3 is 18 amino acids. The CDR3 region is CASSFGLGQGASYYEQYF. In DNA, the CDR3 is TGTGCCAGCAGTTTCGGACTGGGACAGGGGGCTTCCTACTACGAGCAGTACTTC.

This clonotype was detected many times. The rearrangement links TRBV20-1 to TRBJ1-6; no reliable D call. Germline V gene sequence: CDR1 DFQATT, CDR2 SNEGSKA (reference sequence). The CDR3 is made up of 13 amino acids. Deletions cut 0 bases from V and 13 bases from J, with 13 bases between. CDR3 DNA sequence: TGCAGTGCTAGAGAAGCCCTGGACCCTCCCCTCCACTTT. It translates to CSAREALDPPLHF.

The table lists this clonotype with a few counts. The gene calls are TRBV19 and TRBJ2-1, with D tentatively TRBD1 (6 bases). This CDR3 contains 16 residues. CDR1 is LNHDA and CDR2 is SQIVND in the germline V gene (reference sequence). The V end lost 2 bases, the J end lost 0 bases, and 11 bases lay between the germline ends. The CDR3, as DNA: TGTGCCAGTAGTATATGGGCAGGGGACTCCTACAATGAGCAGTTCTTC. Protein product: CASSIWAGDSYNEQFF.

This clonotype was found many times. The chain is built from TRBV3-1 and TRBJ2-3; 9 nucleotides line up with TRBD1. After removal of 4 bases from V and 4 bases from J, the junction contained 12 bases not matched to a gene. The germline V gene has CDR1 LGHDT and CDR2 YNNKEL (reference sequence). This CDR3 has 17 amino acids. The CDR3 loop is CASSPLLGQGDADTQYF. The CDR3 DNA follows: TGTGCCAGCAGCCCGTTACTGGGACAGGGTGATGCAGATACGCAGTATTTT.

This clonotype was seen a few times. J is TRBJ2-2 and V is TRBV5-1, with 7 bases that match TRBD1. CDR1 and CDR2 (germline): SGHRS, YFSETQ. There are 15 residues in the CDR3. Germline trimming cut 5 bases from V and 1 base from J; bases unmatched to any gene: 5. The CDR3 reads CASSPRQGNTGELFF. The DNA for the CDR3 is TGCGCCAGCAGTCCCAGACAGGGGAACACCGGGGAGCTGTTTTTT.

Here the CDR3 DNA reads TGTGCCAGCAGCCTGGGACAGGGCACCAATCAGCCCCAGCATTTT. Translating gives CASSLGQGTNQPQHF. V and J are TRBV11-3 and TRBJ1-5; 9 bases are a match to TRBD1. CDR3 length equals 15 residues. With V trimmed by 5 bases and J by 3 bases, 5 bases remained unmatched. In germline, CDR1 is SGHNT, CDR2 YENEEA.